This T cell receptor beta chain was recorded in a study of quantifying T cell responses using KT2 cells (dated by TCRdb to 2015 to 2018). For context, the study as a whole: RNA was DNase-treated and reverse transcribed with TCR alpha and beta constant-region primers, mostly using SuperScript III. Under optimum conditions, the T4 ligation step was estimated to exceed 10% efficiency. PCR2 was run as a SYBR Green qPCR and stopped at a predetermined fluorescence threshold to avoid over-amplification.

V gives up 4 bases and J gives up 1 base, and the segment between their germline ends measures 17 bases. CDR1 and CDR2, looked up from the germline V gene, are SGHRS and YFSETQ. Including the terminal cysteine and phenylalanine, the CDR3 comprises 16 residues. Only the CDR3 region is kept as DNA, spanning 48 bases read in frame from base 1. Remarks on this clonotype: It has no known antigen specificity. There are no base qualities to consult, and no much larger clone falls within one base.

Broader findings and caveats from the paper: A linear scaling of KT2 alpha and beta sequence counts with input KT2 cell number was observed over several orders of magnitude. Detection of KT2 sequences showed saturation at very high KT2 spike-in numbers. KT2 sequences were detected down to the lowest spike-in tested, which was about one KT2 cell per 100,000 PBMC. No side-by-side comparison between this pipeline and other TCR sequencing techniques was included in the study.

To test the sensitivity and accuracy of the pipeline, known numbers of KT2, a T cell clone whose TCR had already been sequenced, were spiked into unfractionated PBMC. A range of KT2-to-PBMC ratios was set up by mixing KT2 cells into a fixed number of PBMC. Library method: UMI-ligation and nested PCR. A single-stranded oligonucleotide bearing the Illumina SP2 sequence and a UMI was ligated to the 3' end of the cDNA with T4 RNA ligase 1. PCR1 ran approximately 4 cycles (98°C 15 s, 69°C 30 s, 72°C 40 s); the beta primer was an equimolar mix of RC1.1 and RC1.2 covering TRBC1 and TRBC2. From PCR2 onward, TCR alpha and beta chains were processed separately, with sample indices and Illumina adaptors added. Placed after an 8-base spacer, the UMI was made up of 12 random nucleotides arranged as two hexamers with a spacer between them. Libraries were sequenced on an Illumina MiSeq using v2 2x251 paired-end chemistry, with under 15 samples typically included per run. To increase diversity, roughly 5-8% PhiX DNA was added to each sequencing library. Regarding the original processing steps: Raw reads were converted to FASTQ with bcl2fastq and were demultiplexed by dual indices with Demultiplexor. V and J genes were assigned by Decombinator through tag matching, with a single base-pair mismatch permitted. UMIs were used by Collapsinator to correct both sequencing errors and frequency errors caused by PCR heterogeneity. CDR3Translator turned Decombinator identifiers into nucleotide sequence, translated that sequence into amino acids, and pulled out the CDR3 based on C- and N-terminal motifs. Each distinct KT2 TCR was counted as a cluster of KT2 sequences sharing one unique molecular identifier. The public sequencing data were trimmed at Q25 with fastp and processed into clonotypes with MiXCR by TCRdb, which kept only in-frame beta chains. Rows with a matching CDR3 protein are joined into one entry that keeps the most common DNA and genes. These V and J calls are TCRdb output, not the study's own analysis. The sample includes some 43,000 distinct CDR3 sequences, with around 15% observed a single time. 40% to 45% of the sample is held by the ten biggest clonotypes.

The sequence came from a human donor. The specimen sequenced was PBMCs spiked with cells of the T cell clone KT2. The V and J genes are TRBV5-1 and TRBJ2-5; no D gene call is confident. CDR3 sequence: CASSRRPSSVQETQYF. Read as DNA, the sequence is TGCGCCAGCAGCCGACGACCTAGTTCGGTCCAAGAGACCCAGTACTTC.